This note documents a single TCR beta chain sequence. Amplification used 60 Vbeta primers and 13 Jbeta primers. Only in-frame clones appear in the TCRdb table, and some are missing; sequencing was by immunoSEQ multiplex PCR. The sample lists some 120,000 clones; roughly 82% were seen once. The length of the CDR3 is 15 residues. Germline CDR1 is SGHRS and CDR2 is YFSETQ. V lost 2 bases and J 0 bases, leaving 9 bases between the germline ends. The data belong to a study of cytomegalovirus exposure and HLA in healthy donors. This chain links TRBV5-1 with TRBJ2-1; no firm D call. The clonotype originates from a woman aged 18-29 years in good health and CMV-seronegative. The source material was PBMCs. The CDR3 spells CASSFQYSSYNEQFF. The CDR3 bases are TGCGCCAGCAGCTTTCAATATAGCTCCTACAATGAGCAGTTCTTC.